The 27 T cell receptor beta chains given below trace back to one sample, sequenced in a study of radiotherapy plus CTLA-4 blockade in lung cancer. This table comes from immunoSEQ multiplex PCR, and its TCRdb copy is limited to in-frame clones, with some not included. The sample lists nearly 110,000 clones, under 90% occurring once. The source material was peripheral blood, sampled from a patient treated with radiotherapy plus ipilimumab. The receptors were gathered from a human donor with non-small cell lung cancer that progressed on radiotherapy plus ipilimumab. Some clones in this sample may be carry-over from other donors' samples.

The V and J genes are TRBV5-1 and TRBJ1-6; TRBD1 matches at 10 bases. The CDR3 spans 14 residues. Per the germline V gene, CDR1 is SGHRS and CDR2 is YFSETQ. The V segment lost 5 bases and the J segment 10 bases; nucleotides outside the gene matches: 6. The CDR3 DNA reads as TGCGCCAGCAGGTCCGGGACAGGGGAATCACCCCTCCACTTT. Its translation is CASRSGTGESPLHF.

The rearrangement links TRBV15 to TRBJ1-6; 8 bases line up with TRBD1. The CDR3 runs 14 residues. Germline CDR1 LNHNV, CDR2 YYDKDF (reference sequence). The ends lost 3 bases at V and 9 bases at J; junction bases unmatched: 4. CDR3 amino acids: CATSRDRDGSPLHF. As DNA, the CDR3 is TGTGCCACCAGCAGGGACAGGGATGGTTCACCCCTCCACTTT. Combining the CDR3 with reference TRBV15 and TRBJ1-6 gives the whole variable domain DAMVIQNPRYQVTQFGKPVTLSCSQTLNHNVMYWYQQKSSQAPKLLFHYYDKDFNNEADTPDNFQSRRPNTSFCFLDIRSPGLGDTAMYLCATSRDRDGSPLHFGNGTRLTVT.

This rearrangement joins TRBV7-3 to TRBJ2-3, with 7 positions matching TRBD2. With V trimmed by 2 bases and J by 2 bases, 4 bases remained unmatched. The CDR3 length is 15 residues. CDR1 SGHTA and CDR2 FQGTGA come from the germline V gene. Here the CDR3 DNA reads TGTGCCAGCAGCTTAGGACTAGGGATCACAGATACGCAGTATTTT. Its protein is CASSLGLGITDTQYF.

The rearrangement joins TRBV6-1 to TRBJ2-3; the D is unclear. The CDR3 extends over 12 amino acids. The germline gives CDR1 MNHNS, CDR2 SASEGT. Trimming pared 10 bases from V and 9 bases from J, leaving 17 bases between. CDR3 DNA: TGTGCCACACTTCACCGGGCGGCCACGCAGTATTTT. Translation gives CATLHRAATQYF.

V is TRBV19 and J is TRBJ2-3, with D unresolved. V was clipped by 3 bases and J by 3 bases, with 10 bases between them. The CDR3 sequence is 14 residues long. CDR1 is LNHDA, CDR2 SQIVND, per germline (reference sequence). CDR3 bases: TGTGCCAGTAGTATTGAGGCGGAGACAGATACGCAGTATTTT. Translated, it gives CASSIEAETDTQYF.

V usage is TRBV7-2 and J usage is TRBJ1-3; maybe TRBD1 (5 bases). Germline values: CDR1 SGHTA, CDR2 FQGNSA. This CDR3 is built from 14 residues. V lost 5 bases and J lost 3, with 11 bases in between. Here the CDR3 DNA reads TGTGCCAGCAGCCAAGGGACGTATGGAAACACCATATATTTT. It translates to CASSQGTYGNTIYF.

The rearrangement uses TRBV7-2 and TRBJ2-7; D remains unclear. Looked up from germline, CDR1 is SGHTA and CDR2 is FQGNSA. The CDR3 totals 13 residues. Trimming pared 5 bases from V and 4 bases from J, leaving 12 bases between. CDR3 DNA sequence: TGTGCCAGCAGCCCTATACACGCTTACGAGCAGTACTTC. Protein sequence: CASSPIHAYEQYF.

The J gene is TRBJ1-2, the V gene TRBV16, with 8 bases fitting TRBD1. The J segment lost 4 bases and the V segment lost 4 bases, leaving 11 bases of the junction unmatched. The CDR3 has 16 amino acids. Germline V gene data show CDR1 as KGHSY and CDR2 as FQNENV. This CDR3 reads CASSLTRTGSIYGYTF. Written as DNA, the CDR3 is TGTGCCAGCAGCCTTACCCGGACAGGGAGTATCTATGGCTACACCTTC.

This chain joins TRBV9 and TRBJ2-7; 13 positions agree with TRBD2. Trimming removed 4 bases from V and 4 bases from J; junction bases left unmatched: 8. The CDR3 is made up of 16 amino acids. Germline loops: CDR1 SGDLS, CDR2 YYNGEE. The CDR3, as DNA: TGTGCCAGCAGCCCCTCCGGGACTAGCGGGATATACGAGCAGTACTTC. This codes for CASSPSGTSGIYEQYF.

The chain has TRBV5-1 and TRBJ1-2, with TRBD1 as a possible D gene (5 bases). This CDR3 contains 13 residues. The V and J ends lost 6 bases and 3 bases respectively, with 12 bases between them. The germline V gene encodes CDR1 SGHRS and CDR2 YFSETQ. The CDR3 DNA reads TGCGCCAGCAACTCCGGGGGAGACTATGGCTACACCTTC. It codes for CASNSGGDYGYTF.

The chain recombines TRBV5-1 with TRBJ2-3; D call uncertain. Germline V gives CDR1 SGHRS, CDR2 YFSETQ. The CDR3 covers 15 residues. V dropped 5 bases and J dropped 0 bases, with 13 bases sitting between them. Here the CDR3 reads CASSRVPDSTDTQYF. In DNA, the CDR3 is TGCGCCAGCAGTCGCGTCCCAGACAGCACAGATACGCAGTATTTT.

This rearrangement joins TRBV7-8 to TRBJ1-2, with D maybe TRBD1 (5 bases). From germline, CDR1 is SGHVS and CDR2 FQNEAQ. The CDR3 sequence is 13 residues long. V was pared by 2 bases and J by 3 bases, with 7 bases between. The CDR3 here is CASSLRRDYGYTF. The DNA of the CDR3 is TGTGCCAGCAGCTTACGCAGGGACTATGGCTACACCTTC.

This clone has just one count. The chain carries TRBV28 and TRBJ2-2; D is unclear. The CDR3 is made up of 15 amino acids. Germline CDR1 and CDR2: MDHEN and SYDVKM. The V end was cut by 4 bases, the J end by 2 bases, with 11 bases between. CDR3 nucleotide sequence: TGTGCCAGCAGTTCCAGTGGAACCAACACCGGGGAGCTGTTTTTT. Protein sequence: CASSSSGTNTGELFF. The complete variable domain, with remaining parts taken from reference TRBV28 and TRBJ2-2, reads DVKVTQSSRYLVKRTGEKVFLECVQDMDHENMFWYRQDPGLGLRLIYFSYDVKMKEKGDIPEGYSVSREKKERFSLILESASTNQTSMYLCASSSSGTNTGELFFGEGSRLTVL.

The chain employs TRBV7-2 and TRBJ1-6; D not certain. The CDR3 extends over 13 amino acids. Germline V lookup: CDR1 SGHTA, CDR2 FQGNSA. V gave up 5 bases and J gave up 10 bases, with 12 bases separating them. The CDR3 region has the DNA TGTGCCAGCAGCCCCAGTAGAGGGTCACCCCTCCACTTT. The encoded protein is CASSPSRGSPLHF.

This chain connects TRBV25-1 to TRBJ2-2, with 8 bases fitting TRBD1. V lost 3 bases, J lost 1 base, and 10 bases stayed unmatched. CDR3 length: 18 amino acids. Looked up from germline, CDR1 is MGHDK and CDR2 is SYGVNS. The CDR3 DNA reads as TGTGCCAGCAGTGATCAGGACAGGGTCGCCCTGAACACCGGGGAGCTGTTTTTT. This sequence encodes CASSDQDRVALNTGELFF.

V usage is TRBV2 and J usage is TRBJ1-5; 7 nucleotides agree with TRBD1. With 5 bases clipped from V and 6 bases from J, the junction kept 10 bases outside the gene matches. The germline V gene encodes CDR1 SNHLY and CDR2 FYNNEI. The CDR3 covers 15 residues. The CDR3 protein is CASSIGGWYGQPQHF. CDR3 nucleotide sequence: TGTGCCAGCAGTATAGGGGGCTGGTACGGTCAGCCCCAGCATTTT.

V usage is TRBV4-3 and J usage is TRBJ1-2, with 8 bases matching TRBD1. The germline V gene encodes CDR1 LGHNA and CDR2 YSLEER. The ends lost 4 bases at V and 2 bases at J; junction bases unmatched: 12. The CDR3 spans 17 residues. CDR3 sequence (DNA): TGCGCCAGCAGCCCCAGTTCTAGACAGGGGAGGAACTATGGCTACACCTTC. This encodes CASSPSSRQGRNYGYTF.

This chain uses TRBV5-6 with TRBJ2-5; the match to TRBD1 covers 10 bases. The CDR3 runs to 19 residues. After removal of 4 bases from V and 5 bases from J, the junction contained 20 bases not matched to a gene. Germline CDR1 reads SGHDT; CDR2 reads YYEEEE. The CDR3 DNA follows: TGTGCCAGCAGCCAAGCTTCGGGACAGGGGTTAATCTTTCTGGAGACCCAGTACTTC. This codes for CASSQASGQGLIFLETQYF.

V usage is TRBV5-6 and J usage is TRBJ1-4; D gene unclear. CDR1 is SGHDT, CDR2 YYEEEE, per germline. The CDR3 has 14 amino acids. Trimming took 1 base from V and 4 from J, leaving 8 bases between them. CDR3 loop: CASSLRSYNEKLFF. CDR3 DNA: TGTGCCAGCAGCTTGAGGTCTTATAATGAAAAACTGTTTTTT. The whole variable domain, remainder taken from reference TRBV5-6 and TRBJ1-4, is DAGVTQSPTHLIKTRGQQVTLRCSPKSGHDTVSWYQQALGQGPQFIFQYYEEEERQRGNFPDRFSGHQFPNYSSELNVNALLLGDSALYLCASSLRSYNEKLFFGSGTQLSVL.

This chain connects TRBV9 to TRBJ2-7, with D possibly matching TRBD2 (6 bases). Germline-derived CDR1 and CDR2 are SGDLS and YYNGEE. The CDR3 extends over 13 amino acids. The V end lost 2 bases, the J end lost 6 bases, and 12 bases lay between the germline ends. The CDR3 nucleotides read TGTGCCAGCAGCGTGGCTAGCGCTGCCGAGCAGTACTTC. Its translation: CASSVASAAEQYF.

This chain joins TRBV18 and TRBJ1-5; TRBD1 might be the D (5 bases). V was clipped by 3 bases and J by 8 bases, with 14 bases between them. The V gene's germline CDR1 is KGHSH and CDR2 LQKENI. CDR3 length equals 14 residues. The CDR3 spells CASSPSGLREPQHF. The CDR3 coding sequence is TGTGCCAGCTCACCGTCGGGGCTTAGGGAGCCCCAGCATTTT. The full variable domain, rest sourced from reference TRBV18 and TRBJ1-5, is NAGVMQNPRHLVRRRGQEARLRCSPMKGHSHVYWYRQLPEEGLKFMVYLQKENIIDESGMPKERFSAEFPKEGPSILRIQQVVRGDSAAYFCASSPSGLREPQHFGDGTRLSIL.

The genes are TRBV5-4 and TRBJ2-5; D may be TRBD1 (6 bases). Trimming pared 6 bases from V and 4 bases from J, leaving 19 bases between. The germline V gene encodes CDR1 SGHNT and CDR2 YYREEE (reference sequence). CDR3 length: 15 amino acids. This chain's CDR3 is CASTESRGHGETQYF. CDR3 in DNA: TGTGCCAGCACTGAGTCCCGGGGACATGGAGAGACCCAGTACTTC.

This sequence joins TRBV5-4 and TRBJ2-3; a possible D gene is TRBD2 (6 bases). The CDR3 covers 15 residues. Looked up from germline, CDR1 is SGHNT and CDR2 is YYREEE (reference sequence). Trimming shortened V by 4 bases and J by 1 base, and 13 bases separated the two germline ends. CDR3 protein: CASSPKQRGTDTQYF. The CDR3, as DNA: TGTGCCAGCAGCCCTAAGCAGCGGGGCACAGATACGCAGTATTTT. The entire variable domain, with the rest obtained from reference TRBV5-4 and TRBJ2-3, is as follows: ETGVTQSPTHLIKTRGQQVTLRCSSQSGHNTVSWYQQALGQGPQFIFQYYREEENGRGNFPPRFSGLQFPNYSSELNVNALELDDSALYLCASSPKQRGTDTQYFGPGTRLTVL.

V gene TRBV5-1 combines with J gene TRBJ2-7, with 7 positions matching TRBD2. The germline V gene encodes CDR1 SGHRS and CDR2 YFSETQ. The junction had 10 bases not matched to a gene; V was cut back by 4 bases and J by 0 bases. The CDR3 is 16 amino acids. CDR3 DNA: TGCGCCAGCAGCCGGGCGGGGGATTGGAGCTCCTACGAGCAGTACTTC. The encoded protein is CASSRAGDWSSYEQYF.

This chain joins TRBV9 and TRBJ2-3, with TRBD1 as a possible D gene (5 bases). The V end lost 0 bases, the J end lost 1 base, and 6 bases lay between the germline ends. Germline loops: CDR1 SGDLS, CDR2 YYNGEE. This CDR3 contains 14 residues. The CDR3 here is CASSVGRGTDTQYF. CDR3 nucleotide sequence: TGTGCCAGCAGCGTAGGCAGGGGCACAGATACGCAGTATTTT.

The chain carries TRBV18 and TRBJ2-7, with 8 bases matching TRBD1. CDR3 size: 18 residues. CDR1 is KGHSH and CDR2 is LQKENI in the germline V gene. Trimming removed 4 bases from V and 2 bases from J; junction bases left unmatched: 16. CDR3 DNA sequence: TGTGCCAGCTCACAGGGACAGGTTTCGCTATTTTGGACCTACGAGCAGTACTTC. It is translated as CASSQGQVSLFWTYEQYF.

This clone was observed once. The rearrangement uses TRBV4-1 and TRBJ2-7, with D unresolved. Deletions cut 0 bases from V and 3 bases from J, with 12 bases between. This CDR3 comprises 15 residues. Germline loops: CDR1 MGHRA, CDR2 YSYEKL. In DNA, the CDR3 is TGCGCCAGCAGCCAAGAATTTCAGGTTAGCTACGAGCAGTACTTC. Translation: CASSQEFQVSYEQYF.